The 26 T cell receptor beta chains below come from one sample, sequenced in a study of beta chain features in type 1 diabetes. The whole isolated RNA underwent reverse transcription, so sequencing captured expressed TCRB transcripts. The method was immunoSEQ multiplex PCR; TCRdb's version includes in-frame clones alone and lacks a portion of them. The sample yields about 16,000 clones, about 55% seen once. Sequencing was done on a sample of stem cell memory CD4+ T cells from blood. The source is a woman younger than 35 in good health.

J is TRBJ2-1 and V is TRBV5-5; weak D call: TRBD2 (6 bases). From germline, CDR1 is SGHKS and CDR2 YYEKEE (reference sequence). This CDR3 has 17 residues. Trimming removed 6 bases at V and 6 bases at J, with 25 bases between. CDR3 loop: CASTHPSWRDSGNEQFF. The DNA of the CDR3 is TGTGCCAGCACCCACCCGTCGTGGAGGGACTCCGGCAATGAGCAGTTCTTC. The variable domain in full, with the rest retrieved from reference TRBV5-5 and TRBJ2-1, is DAGVTQSPTHLIKTRGQQVTLRCSPISGHKSVSWYQQVLGQGPQFIFQYYEKEERGRGNFPDRFSARQFPNYSSELNVNALLLGDSALYLCASTHPSWRDSGNEQFFGPGTRLTVL.

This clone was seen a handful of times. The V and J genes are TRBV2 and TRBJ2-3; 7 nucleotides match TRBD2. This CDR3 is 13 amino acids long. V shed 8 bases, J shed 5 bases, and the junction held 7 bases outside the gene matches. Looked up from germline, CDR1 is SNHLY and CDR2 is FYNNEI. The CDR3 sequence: CASSREAGDTQYF. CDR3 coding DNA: TGTGCCAGCTCACGGGAGGCGGGAGATACGCAGTATTTT.

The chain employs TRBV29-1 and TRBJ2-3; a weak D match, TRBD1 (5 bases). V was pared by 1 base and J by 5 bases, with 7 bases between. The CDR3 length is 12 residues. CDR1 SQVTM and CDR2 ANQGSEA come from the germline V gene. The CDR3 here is CSVEARVDTQYF. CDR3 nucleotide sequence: TGCAGCGTTGAAGCCAGGGTAGATACGCAGTATTTT.

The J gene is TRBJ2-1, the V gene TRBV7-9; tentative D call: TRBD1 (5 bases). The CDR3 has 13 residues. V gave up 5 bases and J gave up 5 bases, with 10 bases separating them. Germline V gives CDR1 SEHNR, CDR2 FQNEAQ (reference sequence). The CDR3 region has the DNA TGTGCCAGCAGCCCTACAGGTAACAATGAGCAGTTCTTC. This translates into CASSPTGNNEQFF.

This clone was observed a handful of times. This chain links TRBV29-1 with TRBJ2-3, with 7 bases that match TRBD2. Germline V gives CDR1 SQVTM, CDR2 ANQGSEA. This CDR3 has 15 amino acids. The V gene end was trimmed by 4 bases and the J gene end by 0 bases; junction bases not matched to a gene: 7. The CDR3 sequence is CSVVWRGTSTDTQYF. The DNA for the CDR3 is TGCAGCGTTGTCTGGCGGGGGACCAGCACAGATACGCAGTATTTT.

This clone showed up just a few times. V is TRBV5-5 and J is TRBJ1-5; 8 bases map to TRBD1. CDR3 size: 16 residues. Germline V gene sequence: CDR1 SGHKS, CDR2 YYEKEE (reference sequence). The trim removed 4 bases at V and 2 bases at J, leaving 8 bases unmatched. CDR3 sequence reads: CASSGGTGVGNQPQHF. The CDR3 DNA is TGTGCCAGCAGCGGGGGGACAGGCGTGGGCAATCAGCCCCAGCATTTT.

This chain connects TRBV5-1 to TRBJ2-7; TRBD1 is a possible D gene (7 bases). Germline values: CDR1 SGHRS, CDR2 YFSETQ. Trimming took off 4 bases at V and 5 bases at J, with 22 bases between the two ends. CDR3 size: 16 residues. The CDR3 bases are TGCGCCAGCAGCCTCCGTACTGACAGGGCGGGAAACGAGCAGTACTTC. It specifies CASSLRTDRAGNEQYF.

The CDR3 here is CASSPRQGSNQPQHF. The CDR3 nucleotides are TGCGCCAGCAGCCCTCGACAGGGAAGCAATCAGCCCCAGCATTTT. The rearrangement links TRBV4-1 to TRBJ1-5; the match to TRBD1 covers 7 bases. Trimming cost V 4 bases and J 1 base; bases outside gene matches: 4. The CDR3 has 15 amino acids. The germline gives CDR1 MGHRA, CDR2 YSYEKL.

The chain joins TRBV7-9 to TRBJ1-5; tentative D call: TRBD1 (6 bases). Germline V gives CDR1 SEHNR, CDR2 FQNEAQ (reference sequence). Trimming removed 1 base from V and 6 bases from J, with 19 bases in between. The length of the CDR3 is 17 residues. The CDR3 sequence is CASSLDWRRGLGQPQHF. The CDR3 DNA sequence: TGTGCCAGCAGCTTAGATTGGCGCAGGGGATTAGGTCAGCCCCAGCATTTT.

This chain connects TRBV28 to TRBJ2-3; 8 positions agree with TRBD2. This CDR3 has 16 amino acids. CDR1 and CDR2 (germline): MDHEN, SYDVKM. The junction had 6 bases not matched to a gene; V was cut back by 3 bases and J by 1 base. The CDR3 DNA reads TGTGCCAGCAGTTTGCTCCGGGGGGGACGCACAGATACGCAGTATTTT. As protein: CASSLLRGGRTDTQYF.

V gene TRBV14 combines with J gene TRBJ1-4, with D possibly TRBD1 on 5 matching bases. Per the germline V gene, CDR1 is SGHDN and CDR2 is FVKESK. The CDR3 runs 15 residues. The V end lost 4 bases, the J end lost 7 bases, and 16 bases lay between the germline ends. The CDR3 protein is CASSPIRGTGEKLFF. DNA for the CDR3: TGTGCCAGCAGCCCGATTCGTGGGACTGGTGAAAAACTGTTTTTT.

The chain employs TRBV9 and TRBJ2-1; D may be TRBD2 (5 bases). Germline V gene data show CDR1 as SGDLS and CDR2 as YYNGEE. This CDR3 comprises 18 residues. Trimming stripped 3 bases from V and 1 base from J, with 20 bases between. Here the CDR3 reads CASSGYGGLTFSYNEQFF. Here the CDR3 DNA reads TGTGCCAGCAGCGGTTACGGCGGGCTGACATTTTCCTACAATGAGCAGTTCTTC. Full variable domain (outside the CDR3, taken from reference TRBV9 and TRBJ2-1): DSGVTQTPKHLITATGQRVTLRCSPRSGDLSVYWYQQSLDQGLQFLIQYYNGEERAKGNILERFSAQQFPDLHSELNLSSLELGDSALYFCASSGYGGLTFSYNEQFFGPGTRLTVL.

The CDR3 is CASSSTDRVAGELFF. CDR3 DNA: TGTGCCAGCAGCTCAACCGACAGGGTAGCCGGGGAGCTGTTTTTT. The J gene is TRBJ2-2, the V gene TRBV5-4, with 7 bases lining up with TRBD1. The V segment lost 3 bases and the J segment 6 bases; nucleotides outside the gene matches: 8. Germline CDR1 reads SGHNT; CDR2 reads YYREEE (reference sequence). CDR3 length: 15 residues. Supplemented by reference TRBV5-4 and TRBJ2-2, the full variable domain reads ETGVTQSPTHLIKTRGQQVTLRCSSQSGHNTVSWYQQALGQGPQFIFQYYREEENGRGNFPPRFSGLQFPNYSSELNVNALELDDSALYLCASSSTDRVAGELFFGEGSRLTVL.

CDR3 nucleotides: TGTGCCAGCACGCACCCGGGGACAGGGAATGTTTCACCCCTCCACTTT. As protein: CASTHPGTGNVSPLHF. The rearrangement uses TRBV2 and TRBJ1-6, with 9 bases identical to TRBD1. Germline loops: CDR1 SNHLY, CDR2 FYNNEI. CDR3 length equals 16 residues. Losses at the gene ends were 7 bases for V and 9 bases for J; bases not matched to a gene: 13.

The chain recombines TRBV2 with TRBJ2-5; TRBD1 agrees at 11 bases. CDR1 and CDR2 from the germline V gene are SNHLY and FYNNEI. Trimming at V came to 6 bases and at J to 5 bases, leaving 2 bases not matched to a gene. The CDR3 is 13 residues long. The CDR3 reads CASRGTGGETQYF. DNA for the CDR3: TGTGCCAGCAGAGGGACAGGGGGGGAGACCCAGTACTTC. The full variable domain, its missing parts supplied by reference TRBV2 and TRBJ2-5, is EPEVTQTPSHQVTQMGQEVILRCVPISNHLYFYWYRQILGQKVEFLVSFYNNEISEKSEIFDDQFSVERPDGSNFTLKIRSTKLEDSAMYFCASRGTGGETQYFGPGTRLLVL.

CDR3 region: CASSLALAGNTDTQYF. The DNA for the CDR3 is TGTGCCAGCAGCTTAGCACTAGCGGGAAACACAGATACGCAGTATTTT. The chain links TRBV7-2 to TRBJ2-3, with 10 bases fitting TRBD2. The V segment lost 0 bases and the J segment 2 bases; nucleotides outside the gene matches: 2. The CDR3 has 16 amino acids. From germline, CDR1 is SGHTA and CDR2 FQGNSA. The variable domain in full, with the rest retrieved from reference TRBV7-2 and TRBJ2-3, is GAGVSQSPSNKVTEKGKDVELRCDPISGHTALYWYRQSLGQGLEFLIYFQGNSAPDKSGLPSDRFSAERTGGSVSTLTIQRTQQEDSAVYLCASSLALAGNTDTQYFGPGTRLTVL.

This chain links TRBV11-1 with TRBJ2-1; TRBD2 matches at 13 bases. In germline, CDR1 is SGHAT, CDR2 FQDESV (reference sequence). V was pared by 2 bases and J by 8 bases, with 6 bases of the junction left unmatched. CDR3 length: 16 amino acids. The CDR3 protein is CASSLLLAGGFDEQFF. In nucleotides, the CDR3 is TGTGCCAGCAGCTTACTACTAGCGGGAGGGTTCGATGAGCAGTTCTTC.

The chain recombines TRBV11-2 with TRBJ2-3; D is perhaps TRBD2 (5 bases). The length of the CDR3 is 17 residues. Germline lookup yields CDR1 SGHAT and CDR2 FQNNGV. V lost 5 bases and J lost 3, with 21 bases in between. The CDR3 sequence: CASSPGRKVRPTDTQYF. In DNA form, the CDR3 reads TGTGCCAGCAGCCCGGGAAGGAAGGTCAGGCCTACAGATACGCAGTATTTT.

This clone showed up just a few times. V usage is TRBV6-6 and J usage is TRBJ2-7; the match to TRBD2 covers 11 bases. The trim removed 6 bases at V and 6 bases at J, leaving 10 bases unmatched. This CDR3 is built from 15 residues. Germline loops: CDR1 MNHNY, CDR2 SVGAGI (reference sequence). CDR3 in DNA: TGTGCCAGCAGACCCGGGACTAGCGGTTGGGGCGAGCAGTACTTC. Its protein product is CASRPGTSGWGEQYF.

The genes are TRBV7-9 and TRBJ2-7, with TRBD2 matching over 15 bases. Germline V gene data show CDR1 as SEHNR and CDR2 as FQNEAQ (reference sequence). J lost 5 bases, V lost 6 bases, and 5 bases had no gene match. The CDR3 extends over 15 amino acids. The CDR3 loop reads CASRSGLAGGDEQYF. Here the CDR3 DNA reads TGTGCCAGCAGATCGGGACTAGCGGGAGGAGACGAGCAGTACTTC.

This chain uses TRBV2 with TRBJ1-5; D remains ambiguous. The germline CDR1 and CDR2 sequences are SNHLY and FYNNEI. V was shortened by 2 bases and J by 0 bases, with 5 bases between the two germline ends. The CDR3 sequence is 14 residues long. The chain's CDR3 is CASSEFSSNQPQHF. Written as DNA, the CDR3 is TGTGCCAGCAGTGAATTCAGTAGCAATCAGCCCCAGCATTTT.

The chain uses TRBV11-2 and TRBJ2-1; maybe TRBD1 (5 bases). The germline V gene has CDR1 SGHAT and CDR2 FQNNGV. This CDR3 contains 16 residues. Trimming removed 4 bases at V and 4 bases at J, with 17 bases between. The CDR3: CASSSGFGRVYNEQFF. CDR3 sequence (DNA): TGTGCCAGCAGCTCCGGGTTCGGCAGGGTTTACAATGAGCAGTTCTTC. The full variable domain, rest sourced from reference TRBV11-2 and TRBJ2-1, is EAGVAQSPRYKIIEKRQSVAFWCNPISGHATLYWYQQILGQGPKLLIQFQNNGVVDDSQLPKDRFSAERLKGVDSTLKIQPAKLEDSAVYLCASSSGFGRVYNEQFFGPGTRLTVL.

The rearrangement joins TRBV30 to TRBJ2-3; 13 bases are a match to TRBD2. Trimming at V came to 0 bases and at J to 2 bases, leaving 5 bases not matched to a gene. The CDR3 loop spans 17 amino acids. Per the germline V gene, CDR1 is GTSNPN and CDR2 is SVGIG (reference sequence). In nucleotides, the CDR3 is TGTGCCTGGAGTGTATATGGGACTAGCGGGGACACAGATACGCAGTATTTT. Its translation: CAWSVYGTSGDTDTQYF.

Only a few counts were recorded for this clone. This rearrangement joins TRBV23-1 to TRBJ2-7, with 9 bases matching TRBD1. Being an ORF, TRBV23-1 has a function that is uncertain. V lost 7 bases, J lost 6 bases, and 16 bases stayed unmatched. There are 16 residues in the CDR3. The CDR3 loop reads CASKHSPGTGYGEQYF. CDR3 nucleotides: TGCGCCAGCAAACATTCTCCCGGGACAGGGTACGGCGAGCAGTACTTC.

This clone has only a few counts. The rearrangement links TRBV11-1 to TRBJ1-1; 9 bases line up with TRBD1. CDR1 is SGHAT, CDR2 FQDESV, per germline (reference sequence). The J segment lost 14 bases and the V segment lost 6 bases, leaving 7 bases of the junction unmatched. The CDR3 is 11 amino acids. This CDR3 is CASSDSGTGFF. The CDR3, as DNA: TGTGCCAGCAGTGACTCCGGGACAGGGTTCTTT.

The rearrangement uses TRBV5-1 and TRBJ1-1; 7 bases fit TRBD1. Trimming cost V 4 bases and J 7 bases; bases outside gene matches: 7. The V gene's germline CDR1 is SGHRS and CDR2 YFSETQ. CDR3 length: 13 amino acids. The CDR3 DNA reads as TGCGCCAGCAGCCAGAGGACAGGACATGAAGCTTTCTTT. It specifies CASSQRTGHEAFF.